The 2 T cell receptor beta chains reported below all come from one sample, sequenced in a study of cytomegalovirus exposure and HLA in healthy donors. With 60 Vbeta and 13 Jbeta primers, the PCR was carried out. Sequencing was performed with immunoSEQ multiplex PCR; in TCRdb, only in-frame clones are kept and a portion is missing. Among some 65,000 clones listed, approximately 71% were seen once. Input material: PBMCs. The receptor set was obtained from a woman aged 40-49 years in good health and CMV-seropositive.

On this clone itself: The identical CDR3 is also encoded by other nucleotide sequences in the sample. The V and J genes are TRBV5-6 and TRBJ1-2, with TRBD1 matching 8 bases. CDR3 length equals 15 residues. Losses at the gene ends were 4 bases for V and 8 bases for J; bases not matched to a gene: 13. Germline V lookup: CDR1 SGHDT, CDR2 YYEEEE. CDR3 sequence (DNA): TGTGCCAGCAGCCCTGGACAGGGAGCCTCAAGGGGCTACACCTTC. It specifies CASSPGQGASRGYTF.

Note on this clone: The junction does not match germline at one end; this may be a read error. The gene calls are TRBV7-9 and TRBJ1-3; the D gene is possibly TRBD1 (5 bases). Germline V gene data show CDR1 as SEHNR and CDR2 as FQNEAQ (reference sequence). The CDR3 is made up of 12 amino acids. This CDR3 is CSSSRQGNTIYF. The CDR3, as DNA: TGTTCCAGCAGCCGACAGGGAAACACCATATATTTT.